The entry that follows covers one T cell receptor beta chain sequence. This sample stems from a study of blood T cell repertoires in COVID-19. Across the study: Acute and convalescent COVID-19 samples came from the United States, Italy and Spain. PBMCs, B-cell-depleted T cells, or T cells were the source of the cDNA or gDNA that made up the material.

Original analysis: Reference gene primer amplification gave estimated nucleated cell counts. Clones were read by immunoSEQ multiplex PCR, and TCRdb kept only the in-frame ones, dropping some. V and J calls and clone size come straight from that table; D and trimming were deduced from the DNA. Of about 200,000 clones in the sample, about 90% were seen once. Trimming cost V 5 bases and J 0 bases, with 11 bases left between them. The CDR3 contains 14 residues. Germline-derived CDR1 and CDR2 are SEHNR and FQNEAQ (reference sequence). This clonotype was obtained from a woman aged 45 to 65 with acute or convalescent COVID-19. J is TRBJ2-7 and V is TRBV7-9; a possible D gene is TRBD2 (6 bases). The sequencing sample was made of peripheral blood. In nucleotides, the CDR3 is TGTGCCAGCAGCATCCGGGGGTCCTCCTACGAGCAGTACTTC. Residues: CASSIRGSSYEQYF. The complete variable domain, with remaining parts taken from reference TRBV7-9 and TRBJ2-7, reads DTGVSQNPRHKITKRGQNVTFRCDPISEHNRLYWYRQTLGQGPEFLTYFQNEAQLEKSRLLSDRFSAERPKGSFSTLEIQRTEQGDSAMYLCASSIRGSSYEQYFGPGTRLTVT.